The clone carrying this TCR beta chain was counted a few times. Antigen unknown. The data stem from a study of T cells after yellow fever vaccination. Study information: Preparing low-cell-number fractions relied on SMART-Seq v4 Ultra Low Input. Study results and caveats: The booster saw the reappearance of most primary-vaccination clones (nearly 98% CD4, 80% to 90% CD8).

TCRdb recomputed calls from the 5' RACE reads with MiXCR, one row per CDR3 protein. The repertoire holds hundreds of thousands of distinct CDR3 sequences, with more than 8.5% as singletons. The germline gives CDR1 MNHEY, CDR2 SMNVEV (reference sequence). CDR3 length: 16 residues. Trimming pared 5 bases from V and 1 base from J, leaving 18 bases between. The sequencing used PBMCs, collected on the day of the first yellow fever vaccination. This chain joins TRBV27 and TRBJ2-7; maybe TRBD1 (5 bases). This sequence was found in a man in his late teens or twenties who received the YFV17D yellow fever vaccine. The DNA for the CDR3 is TGTGCCAGCAGTCGGCGCGTTCCCGACAGTTCCTACGAGCAGTACTTC. This sequence encodes CASSRRVPDSSYEQYF.